Listed below are T cell receptor beta chains from one sample, sequenced in a study of blood T cell repertoires in COVID-19. The table came from immunoSEQ multiplex PCR; TCRdb's copy has only in-frame clones and leaves some out. The sample records some 250,000 clones, more than 75% being singletons. Sequencing was carried out using peripheral blood. Source of these receptors: a woman in her sixties or seventies with active or convalescent COVID-19. CDR3s include the opening cysteine and the closing phenylalanine or tryptophan. The D gene is left open where the match is weak. Not all rows give a size; the values are once, few, many and, for expanded clones, a class.

size: -
J: TRBJ2-2
length: 14
V: TRBV29-1
D: TRBD1
CDR3: CSVRTGVGTGELFF
DNA: TGCAGCGTTCGGACAGGGGTAGGCACCGGGGAGCTGTTTTTT

size: -
J: TRBJ2-1
length: 15
V: TRBV5-6
D: TRBD2
CDR3: CASSWKRGHYNEQFF
DNA: TGTGCCAGCAGCTGGAAGCGGGGCCACTACAATGAGCAGTTCTTC

size: -
J: TRBJ2-1
length: 13
V: TRBV5-8
D: -
CDR3: CASSLVRGGEQFF
DNA: TGTGCCAGCAGCTTGGTAAGGGGGGGTGAGCAGTTCTTC

size: once
J: TRBJ2-5
length: 16
V: TRBV5-1
D: -
CDR3: CASSPEFMRNQETQYF
DNA: TGCGCCAGCAGCCCTGAGTTTATGCGGAACCAAGAGACCCAGTACTTC

size: few
J: TRBJ1-4
length: 15
V: TRBV2
D: TRBD1
CDR3: CASSGGDSENEKLFF
DNA: TGTGCCAGCAGTGGGGGGGACAGTGAAAATGAAAAACTGTTTTTT

size: few
J: TRBJ1-1
length: 15
V: TRBV18
D: -
CDR3: CASSPGQLLDTEAFF
DNA: TGTGCCAGCTCACCTGGACAGCTCTTGGACACTGAAGCTTTCTTT

size: -
J: TRBJ2-3
length: 14
V: TRBV7-9
D: -
CDR3: CASASSGASDTQYF
DNA: TGTGCCAGCGCCTCCTCAGGGGCTTCAGATACGCAGTATTTT

size: -
J: TRBJ2-7
length: 14
V: TRBV27
D: TRBD1
CDR3: CASRFRQGIDEQYF
DNA: TGTGCCAGCAGGTTCCGACAGGGAATCGACGAGCAGTACTTC

size: -
J: TRBJ1-1
length: 13
V: TRBV6-2/TRBV6-3
D: TRBD1
CDR3: CASSPDRVPEAFF
DNA: TGTGCCAGCAGCCCCGACAGGGTCCCTGAAGCTTTCTTT

size: -
J: TRBJ1-2
length: 13
V: TRBV3-1/TRBV3-2
D: TRBD1
CDR3: CASSQQGVNGYTF
DNA: TGTGCCAGCAGCCAACAGGGGGTGAATGGCTACACCTTC

size: -
J: TRBJ2-5
length: 17
V: TRBV7-9
D: -
CDR3: CASRPNGWGGIGETQYF
DNA: TGTGCCAGCCGTCCTAACGGGTGGGGGGGCATTGGAGAGACCCAGTACTTC

size: -
J: TRBJ2-1
length: 16
V: TRBV6-4
D: -
CDR3: CASSDSISLKRDEQFF
DNA: TGTGCCAGCAGTGACTCGATATCCCTCAAGAGGGATGAGCAGTTCTTC

size: -
J: TRBJ2-3
length: 15
V: TRBV6-5
D: -
CDR3: CASFLGGASTDTQYF
DNA: TGTGCCAGCTTCCTTGGGGGGGCTAGCACAGATACGCAGTATTTT

size: -
J: TRBJ1-2
length: 13
V: TRBV12-3/TRBV12-4
D: -
CDR3: CASTPASDYGYTF
DNA: TGTGCCAGCACCCCCGCGAGTGACTATGGCTACACCTTC

size: -
J: TRBJ2-5
length: 17
V: TRBV7-3
D: TRBD2
CDR3: CASSSDPGTTSQETQYF
DNA: TGTGCCAGCAGCTCGGACCCCGGGACTACTTCCCAAGAGACCCAGTACTTC

size: -
J: TRBJ2-7
length: 13
V: TRBV7-2
D: -
CDR3: CASSAHPSYEQYF
DNA: TGTGCCAGCAGCGCGCACCCATCCTACGAGCAGTACTTC

size: -
J: TRBJ1-2
length: 14
V: TRBV11-2
D: TRBD1
CDR3: CASSSRQGASGYTF
DNA: TGTGCCAGCAGCAGTCGACAGGGTGCTAGTGGCTACACCTTC

size: -
J: TRBJ1-2
length: 13
V: TRBV7-3
D: TRBD1
CDR3: CASSQTGAEGYTF
DNA: TGTGCCAGCAGCCAGACAGGGGCTGAGGGCTACACCTTC

size: -
J: TRBJ1-1
length: 14
V: TRBV29-1
D: -
CDR3: CSVKEQAGHTEAFF
DNA: TGCAGCGTGAAAGAACAGGCAGGACACACTGAAGCTTTCTTT

size: once
J: TRBJ1-1
length: 14
V: TRBV4-1
D: -
CDR3: CASTYPGRGTEAFF
DNA: TGCGCCAGCACCTACCCCGGGCGGGGCACTGAAGCTTTCTTT

size: -
J: TRBJ2-1
length: 14
V: TRBV7-9
D: -
CDR3: CASSLASRVDEQFF
DNA: TGTGCCAGCAGCTTAGCGTCCCGGGTCGATGAGCAGTTCTTC

size: -
J: TRBJ2-7
length: 12
V: TRBV2
D: -
CDR3: CAYGGASYEQYF
DNA: TGTGCCTATGGGGGCGCTTCCTACGAGCAGTACTTC

size: -
J: TRBJ1-3
length: 14
V: TRBV11-2
D: -
CDR3: CASSFLGAGNTIYF
DNA: TGTGCCAGCAGCTTTCTGGGCGCGGGAAACACCATATATTTT

size: -
J: TRBJ2-5
length: 14
V: TRBV7-9
D: TRBD1
CDR3: CASSSTGKQETQYF
DNA: TGTGCCAGCAGCTCGACAGGGAAGCAAGAGACCCAGTACTTC

size: -
J: TRBJ1-3
length: 15
V: TRBV7-6
D: -
CDR3: CASSSTTGPGNTIYF
DNA: TGTGCCAGCAGCTCCACCACAGGGCCTGGAAACACCATATATTTT

size: -
J: TRBJ2-7
length: 15
V: TRBV6-5
D: TRBD1
CDR3: CASSLRGTGVYEQYF
DNA: TGTGCCAGCAGTCTCAGGGGGACAGGGGTCTACGAGCAGTACTTC

size: -
J: TRBJ1-5
length: 14
V: TRBV11-2
D: -
CDR3: CASSLEGEEQPQHF
DNA: TGTGCCAGCAGCTTAGAAGGGGAGGAACAGCCCCAGCATTTT

size: -
J: TRBJ1-1
length: 13
V: TRBV18
D: -
CDR3: CASSSGVGTEAFF
DNA: TGTGCCAGCTCTTCCGGGGTGGGGACTGAAGCTTTCTTT

size: -
J: TRBJ2-2
length: 15
V: TRBV7-9
D: TRBD2
CDR3: CASSLGGTFNRELFF
DNA: TGTGCCAGCAGCTTGGGGGGGACCTTCAACAGGGAGCTGTTTTTT

size: few
J: TRBJ1-5
length: 16
V: TRBV5-6
D: TRBD1
CDR3: CASSYFTGGRNQPQHF
DNA: TGTGCCAGCAGCTATTTCACAGGGGGCAGAAATCAGCCCCAGCATTTT

size: few
J: TRBJ2-5
length: 13
V: TRBV2
D: -
CDR3: CASNLGLKETQYF
DNA: TGTGCCAGCAACTTAGGACTAAAAGAGACCCAGTACTTC

size: once
J: TRBJ1-2
length: 13
V: TRBV7-2
D: TRBD1
CDR3: CASSPDRDRALTF
DNA: TGTGCCAGCAGCCCAGACCGGGACAGGGCCCTCACCTTC

size: -
J: TRBJ2-1
length: 16
V: TRBV6-2/TRBV6-3
D: TRBD2
CDR3: CASSQSGGAFLGEQFF
DNA: TGTGCCAGCAGCCAAAGCGGGGGGGCCTTTTTGGGTGAGCAGTTCTTC

size: -
J: TRBJ2-7
length: 14
V: TRBV6-6
D: TRBD1
CDR3: CATTDTGTGYEQYF
DNA: TGTGCCACAACCGACACCGGGACAGGCTACGAGCAGTACTTC

size: -
J: TRBJ1-2
length: 13
V: TRBV7-2
D: -
CDR3: CASSPAVNYGYTF
DNA: TGTGCCAGCAGCCCGGCGGTTAACTATGGCTACACCTTC

size: -
J: TRBJ2-5
length: 14
V: TRBV5-6
D: -
CDR3: CASSQRDMEETQYF
DNA: TGTGCCAGCAGCCAGCGGGACATGGAGGAGACCCAGTACTTC

size: -
J: TRBJ2-2
length: 12
V: TRBV29-1
D: TRBD1
CDR3: CSADRGPGELFF
DNA: TGCAGCGCTGACAGGGGGCCGGGGGAGCTGTTTTTT

size: -
J: TRBJ1-1
length: 13
V: TRBV10-3
D: -
CDR3: CAISPTADSQAFF
DNA: TGTGCCATCAGCCCAACGGCGGACAGCCAAGCTTTCTTT

size: -
J: TRBJ1-2
length: 16
V: TRBV7-8
D: TRBD1
CDR3: CASSLGQGVVDYGYTF
DNA: TGTGCCAGCAGCTTAGGGCAGGGGGTGGTCGACTATGGCTACACCTTC

size: -
J: TRBJ1-2
length: 14
V: TRBV28
D: -
CDR3: CASRTTGGPYGYTF
DNA: TGTGCCAGCAGAACGACAGGCGGACCCTATGGCTACACCTTC

size: -
J: TRBJ2-7
length: 13
V: TRBV7-2
D: -
CDR3: CASSLRRAYEQYF
DNA: TGTGCCAGCAGCTTAAGGAGGGCCTACGAGCAGTACTTC

size: -
J: TRBJ1-1
length: 16
V: TRBV10-1
D: -
CDR3: CASSDSGGAPNTEAFF
DNA: TGCGCCAGCAGTGATTCGGGGGGCGCCCCGAACACTGAAGCTTTCTTT

size: -
J: TRBJ1-2
length: 13
V: TRBV19
D: -
CDR3: CASSIGQGDGYTF
DNA: TGTGCCAGTAGTATAGGTCAGGGCGATGGCTACACCTTC

size: once
J: TRBJ1-3
length: 16
V: TRBV9
D: -
CDR3: CASSVGGRVSGNTIYF
DNA: TGTGCCAGCAGCGTAGGCGGCAGGGTCTCTGGAAACACCATATATTTT

size: -
J: TRBJ1-2
length: 13
V: TRBV21-1
D: -
CDR3: CASTERGHYGYTF
DNA: TGTGCCAGCACTGAGAGAGGGCACTATGGCTACACCTTC

size: -
J: TRBJ1-3
length: 17
V: TRBV6-1
D: -
CDR3: CASSVTGSTVSGNTIYF
DNA: TGTGCCAGCAGTGTTACAGGCTCGACAGTCTCTGGAAACACCATATATTTT

size: -
J: TRBJ1-6
length: 15
V: TRBV5-1
D: TRBD1
CDR3: CASKDRALSNSPLHF
DNA: TGCGCCAGCAAGGACAGGGCGTTGAGTAATTCACCCCTCCACTTT

size: -
J: TRBJ2-2
length: 12
V: TRBV29-1
D: -
CDR3: CSVERLAGELFF
DNA: TGCAGCGTTGAGAGACTCGCCGGGGAGCTGTTTTTT

size: -
J: TRBJ1-1
length: 13
V: TRBV5-6
D: -
CDR3: CASSLDRQFEAFF
DNA: TGTGCCAGCAGCTTGGATCGACAGTTTGAAGCTTTCTTT

size: -
J: TRBJ2-1
length: 13
V: TRBV6-5
D: TRBD1
CDR3: CASRGTGNNEQFF
DNA: TGTGCCAGCAGGGGGACAGGGAACAATGAGCAGTTCTTC

size: once
J: TRBJ2-7
length: 14
V: TRBV24-1
D: -
CDR3: CATSDYRSPYEQYF
DNA: TGTGCCACCAGTGATTATAGGAGCCCCTACGAGCAGTACTTC

size: -
J: TRBJ2-1
length: 12
V: TRBV14
D: -
CDR3: CASSQVSNEQFF
DNA: TGTGCCAGCAGCCAAGTCTCCAATGAGCAGTTCTTC

size: -
J: TRBJ1-5
length: 13
V: TRBV10-2
D: -
CDR3: CASSERGRLPQHF
DNA: TGCGCCAGCAGTGAGAGAGGGAGATTGCCCCAGCATTTT

size: -
J: TRBJ1-3
length: 13
V: TRBV6-5
D: -
CDR3: CASRKSSGNTIYF
DNA: TGTGCCAGCAGGAAGAGCTCTGGAAACACCATATATTTT

size: few
J: TRBJ2-7
length: 15
V: TRBV5-4
D: -
CDR3: CASSLGGQIIGEQYF
DNA: TGTGCCAGCAGCTTGGGTGGACAGATAATCGGCGAGCAGTACTTC